This T cell receptor (beta chain) originates from a study of beta chain features in type 1 diabetes. Study observations and caveats: The similarity of naive, central memory and Treg TCRB repertoires appeared greater among patients than among healthy donors. In all four CD4+ subsets, TCRB CDR3 length was significantly, moderately reduced in type 1 diabetes.

This clone was detected once. As yet, its antigen is unknown. Trimming shortened V by 0 bases and J by 4 bases, and 10 bases separated the two germline ends. This CDR3 has 15 residues. From germline, CDR1 is SGDLS and CDR2 YYNGEE. Expressed TCRB transcripts were sequenced, since all the RNA that had been isolated was reverse transcribed. The assay was immunoSEQ multiplex PCR, and TCRdb's table has in-frame clones only and misses some. In the table there are 200,000 to 300,000 clones, around 20% of which are singletons. The sample taken for sequencing was naive CD4+ T cells from blood. The chain uses TRBV9 and TRBJ2-2; D uncertain. This clonotype originated in a woman aged 40 to 50 with type 1 diabetes. CDR3 amino acids: CASSVGPQRTGELFF. CDR3 in DNA: TGTGCCAGCAGCGTAGGGCCCCAGCGCACCGGGGAGCTGTTTTTT.